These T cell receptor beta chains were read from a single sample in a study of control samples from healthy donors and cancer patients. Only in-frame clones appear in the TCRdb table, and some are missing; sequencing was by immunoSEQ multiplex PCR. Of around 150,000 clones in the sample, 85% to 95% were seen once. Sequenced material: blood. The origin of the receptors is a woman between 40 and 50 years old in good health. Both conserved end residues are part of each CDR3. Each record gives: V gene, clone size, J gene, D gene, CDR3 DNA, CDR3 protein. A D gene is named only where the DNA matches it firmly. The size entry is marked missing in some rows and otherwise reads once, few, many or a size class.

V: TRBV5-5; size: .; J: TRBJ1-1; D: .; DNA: TGTGCCAGCAGCTTGCATATCCAGGGGTATAACACTGAAGCTTTCTTT; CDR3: CASSLHIQGYNTEAFF
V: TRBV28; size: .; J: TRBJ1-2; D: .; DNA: TGTGCCAGCAATGACAGAGATGGCTACACCTTC; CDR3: CASNDRDGYTF
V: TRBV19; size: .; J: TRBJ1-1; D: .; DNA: TGTGCCAGTAGTATTCGGGCAGACGGGGGGGACACTGAAGCTTTCTTT; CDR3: CASSIRADGGDTEAFF
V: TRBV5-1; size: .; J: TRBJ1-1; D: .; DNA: TGCGCCAGCAGCTCGCAGGGCGGCAGGACTGAAGCTTTCTTT; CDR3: CASSSQGGRTEAFF
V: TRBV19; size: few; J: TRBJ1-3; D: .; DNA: TGTGCCAGTAGTATAGGGACAATCTCTGGAAACACCATATATTTT; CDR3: CASSIGTISGNTIYF
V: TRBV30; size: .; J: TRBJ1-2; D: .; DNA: TGTGCCTGGAGGAACAGTGAGGTTGCGGGCTACACCTTC; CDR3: CAWRNSEVAGYTF
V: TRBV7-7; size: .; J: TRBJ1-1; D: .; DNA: TGTGCCAGCAGCCCACACCTGAACACTGAAGCTTTCTTT; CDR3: CASSPHLNTEAFF
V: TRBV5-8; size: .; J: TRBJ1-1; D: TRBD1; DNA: TGTGCCAGCAGCTGGGACAGGGGAACTGAAGCTTTCTTT; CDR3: CASSWDRGTEAFF
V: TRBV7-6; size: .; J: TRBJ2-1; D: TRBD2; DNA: TGTGCCAGCAGCTTAGCGTGGGCGGGGGGCGATGGATTGGCTGAGCAGTTCTTC; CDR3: CASSLAWAGGDGLAEQFF
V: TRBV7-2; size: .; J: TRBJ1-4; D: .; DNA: TGTGCCAGCAGCCCCAGGCAGGGTCCGAAACTGTTTTTT; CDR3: CASSPRQGPKLFF
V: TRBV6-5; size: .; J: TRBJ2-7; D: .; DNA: TGTGCCAGCGTGGGCGGGGTGGTAAGGAACGAGCAGTACTTC; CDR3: CASVGGVVRNEQYF
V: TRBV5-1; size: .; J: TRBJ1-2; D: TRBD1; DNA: TGCGCCAGCGGAACAGGGGGCTATGGCTACACCTTC; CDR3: CASGTGGYGYTF
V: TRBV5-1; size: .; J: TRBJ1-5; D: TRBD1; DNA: TGCGCCAGCAGCTTGACGACAGGGGACTCCCAGACCCAGCATTTT; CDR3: CASSLTTGDSQTQHF
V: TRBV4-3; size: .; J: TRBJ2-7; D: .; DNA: TGCGCCAGCAGCCAACAACAGAGTCGGGCCTACGAGCAGTACTTC; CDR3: CASSQQQSRAYEQYF
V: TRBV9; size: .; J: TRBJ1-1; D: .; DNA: TGTGCCAGCAGCCCGCTTACTTCAAGGAACACTGAAGCTTTCTTT; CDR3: CASSPLTSRNTEAFF
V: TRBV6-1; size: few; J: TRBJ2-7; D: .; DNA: TGTGCCAGCAGTGACCATACTCTCCGGGACAACTCCTACGAGCAGTACTTC; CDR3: CASSDHTLRDNSYEQYF
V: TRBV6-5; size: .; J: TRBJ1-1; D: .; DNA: TGTGCCAGCAGCCACTCCATCAGGGGTGTTCTTGAAGCCTTCTTT; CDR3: CASSHSIRGVLEAFF
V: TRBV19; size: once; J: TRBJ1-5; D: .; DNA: TGTGCCAGTAGCTGGATGAGGGGACGTAGCAATCAGCCCCAGCATTTT; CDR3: CASSWMRGRSNQPQHF
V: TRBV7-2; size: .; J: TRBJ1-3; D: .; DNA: TGTGCCAGCAGCTTAGCGTCCAGGGGATCAGGAGGAAACACCATATATTTT; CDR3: CASSLASRGSGGNTIYF
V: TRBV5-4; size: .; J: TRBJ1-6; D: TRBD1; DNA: TGTGCCAGCAGCTCCTACCGGGACAGGGGGAATTCACCCCTCCACTTT; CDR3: CASSSYRDRGNSPLHF
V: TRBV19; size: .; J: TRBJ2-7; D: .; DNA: TGTGCCAGTAGCCTACAAATCGGGCTCTACGAGCAGTACTTC; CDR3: CASSLQIGLYEQYF
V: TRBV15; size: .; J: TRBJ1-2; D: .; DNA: TGTGCCACCAGCAGAGATTTGCACCCCTATGGCTACACCTTC; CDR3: CATSRDLHPYGYTF
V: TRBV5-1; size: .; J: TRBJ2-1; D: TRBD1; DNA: TGCGCCAGCAGCCCGGACAGGATGGACGGGAATGAGCAGTTCTTC; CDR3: CASSPDRMDGNEQFF
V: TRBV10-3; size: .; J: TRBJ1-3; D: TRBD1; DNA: TGTGCCATCAGTGAGCCAAACAGGGGCAGAGGAAACACCATATATTTT; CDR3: CAISEPNRGRGNTIYF
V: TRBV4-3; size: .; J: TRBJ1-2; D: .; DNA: TGCGCCAGCAGCCAGCATGCGATTGGCGTAGATACTAACTATGGCTACACCTTC; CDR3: CASSQHAIGVDTNYGYTF